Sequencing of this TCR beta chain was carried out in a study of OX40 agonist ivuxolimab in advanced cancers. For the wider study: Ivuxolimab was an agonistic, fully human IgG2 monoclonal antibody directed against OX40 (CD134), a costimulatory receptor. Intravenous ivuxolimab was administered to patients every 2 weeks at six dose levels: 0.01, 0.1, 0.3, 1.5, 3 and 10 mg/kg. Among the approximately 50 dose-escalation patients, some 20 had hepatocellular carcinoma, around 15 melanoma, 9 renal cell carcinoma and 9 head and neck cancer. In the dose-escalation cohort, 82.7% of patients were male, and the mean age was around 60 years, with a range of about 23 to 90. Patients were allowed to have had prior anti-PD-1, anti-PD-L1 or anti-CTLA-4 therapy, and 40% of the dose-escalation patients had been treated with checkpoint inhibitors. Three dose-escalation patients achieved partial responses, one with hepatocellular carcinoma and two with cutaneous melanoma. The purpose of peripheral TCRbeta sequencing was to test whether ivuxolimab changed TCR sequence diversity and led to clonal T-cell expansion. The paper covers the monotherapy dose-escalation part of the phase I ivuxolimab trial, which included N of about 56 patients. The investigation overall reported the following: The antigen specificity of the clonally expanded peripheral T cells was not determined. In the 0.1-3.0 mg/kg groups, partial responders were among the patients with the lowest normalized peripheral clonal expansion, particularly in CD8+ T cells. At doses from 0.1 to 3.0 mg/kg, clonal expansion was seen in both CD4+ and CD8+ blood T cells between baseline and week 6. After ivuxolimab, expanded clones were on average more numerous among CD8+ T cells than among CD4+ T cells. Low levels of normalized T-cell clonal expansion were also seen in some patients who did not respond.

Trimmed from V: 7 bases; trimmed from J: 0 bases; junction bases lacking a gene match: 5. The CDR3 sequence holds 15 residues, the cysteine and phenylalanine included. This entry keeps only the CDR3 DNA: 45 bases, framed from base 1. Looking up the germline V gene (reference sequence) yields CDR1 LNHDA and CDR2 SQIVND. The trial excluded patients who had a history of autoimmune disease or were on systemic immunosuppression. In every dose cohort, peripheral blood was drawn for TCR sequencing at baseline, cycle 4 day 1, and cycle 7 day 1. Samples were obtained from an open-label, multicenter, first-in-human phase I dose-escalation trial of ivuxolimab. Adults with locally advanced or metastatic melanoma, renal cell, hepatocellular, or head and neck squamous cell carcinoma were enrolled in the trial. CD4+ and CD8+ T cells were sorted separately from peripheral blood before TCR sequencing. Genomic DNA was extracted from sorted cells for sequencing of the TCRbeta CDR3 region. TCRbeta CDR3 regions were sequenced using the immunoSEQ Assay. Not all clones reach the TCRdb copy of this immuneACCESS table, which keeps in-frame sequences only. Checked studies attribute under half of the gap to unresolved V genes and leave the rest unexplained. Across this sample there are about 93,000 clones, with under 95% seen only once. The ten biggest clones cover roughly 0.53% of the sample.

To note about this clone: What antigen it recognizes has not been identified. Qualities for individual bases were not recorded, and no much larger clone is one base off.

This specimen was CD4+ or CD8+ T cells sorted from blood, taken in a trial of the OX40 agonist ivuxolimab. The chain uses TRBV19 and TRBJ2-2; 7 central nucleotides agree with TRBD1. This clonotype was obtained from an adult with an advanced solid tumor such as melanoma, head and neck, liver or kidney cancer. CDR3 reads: CASKGDRTNTGELFF. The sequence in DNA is TGTGCCAGTAAAGGGGACAGAACGAACACCGGGGAGCTGTTTTTT.